Below are 13 T cell receptor beta chains sequenced from a single sample in a study of neurological immune-mediated disorders. Regarding time point: longitudinal time-point 2. Using its own MiXCR run on the 5' RACE reads, TCRdb lists one record per CDR3 protein. The sample includes approximately 30,000 distinct CDR3 sequences, approximately 13% of them seen just once. Sample: PBMCs. Receptors were obtained from a woman between 40 and 55 years old in good health.

The gene calls are TRBV30 and TRBJ1-2; no definite D call. The V end lost 3 bases, the J end lost 0 bases, and 5 bases lay between the germline ends. Germline V gene sequence: CDR1 GTSNPN, CDR2 SVGIG (reference sequence). This CDR3 spans 12 amino acids. CDR3 bases: TGTGCCTGGAGGAACCCTAACTATGGCTACACCTTC. The encoded protein is CAWRNPNYGYTF.

There are many counts of this clonotype. This chain uses TRBV5-1 with TRBJ2-1; the D is unclear. V lost 4 bases to trimming and J lost 5 bases, with 4 bases between them. Germline-derived CDR1 and CDR2 are SGHRS and YFSETQ. The CDR3 spans 11 residues. CDR3 nucleotides: TGCGCCAGCAGCCCTAACAATGAGCAGTTCTTC. The encoded protein is CASSPNNEQFF. The full variable domain, its missing parts supplied by reference TRBV5-1 and TRBJ2-1, is KAGVTQTPRYLIKTRGQQVTLSCSPISGHRSVSWYQQTPGQGLQFLFEYFSETQRNKGNFPGRFSGRQFSNSRSEMNVSTLELGDSALYLCASSPNNEQFFGPGTRLTVL.

In the case of this clonotype: At one boundary the junction diverges from the germline segment, which might be a read error. This chain joins TRBV7-8 and TRBJ2-3, with unresolved D. Germline CDR1 SGHVS, CDR2 FQNEAQ. The CDR3 has 15 residues. The CDR3 coding sequence is TGTGCCTGCAGCTTAGCAGTCGCATTCTCAGATACGCAGTATTTT. Its protein product is CACSLAVAFSDTQYF. The full variable domain, rest sourced from reference TRBV7-8 and TRBJ2-3, is GAGVSQSPRYKVAKRGQDVALRCDPISGHVSLFWYQQALGQGPEFLTYFQNEAQLDKSGLPSDRFFAERPEGSVSTLKIQRTQQEDSAVYLCACSLAVAFSDTQYFGPGTRLTVL.

There are many counts of this clonotype. CDR3: CASSQDWGGPRTYNEQFF. Here the CDR3 DNA reads TGTGCCAGCAGCCAAGATTGGGGGGGGCCCCGGACCTACAATGAGCAGTTCTTC. The V and J genes are TRBV3-1 and TRBJ2-1, with D possibly TRBD2 on 7 matching bases. Trimming stripped 0 bases from V and 2 bases from J, with 17 bases between. This CDR3 has 18 residues. Germline V CDR1 and CDR2: LGHDT, YNNKEL (reference sequence).

This clonotype was observed many times. The gene calls are TRBV7-2 and TRBJ2-7; TRBD2 agrees at 10 bases. V dropped 1 base and J dropped 4; count of bases not matched to a gene: 4. The CDR3 length is 15 residues. Germline CDR1 reads SGHTA; CDR2 reads FQGNSA. The CDR3 loop reads CASSLVSGRTYEQYF. In DNA, the CDR3 is TGTGCCAGCAGCTTAGTTAGCGGGAGGACTTACGAGCAGTACTTC.

This clonotype has ten or more counts. This chain links TRBV20-1 with TRBJ2-2; D may correspond to TRBD1 or TRBD2 (6 bases each). V lost 3 bases and J lost 1, with 12 bases in between. The length of the CDR3 is 15 residues. The germline V gene has CDR1 DFQATT and CDR2 SNEGSKA (reference sequence). CDR3 DNA sequence: TGCAGTGCTAGCGGGGGCAGCATGAACACCGGGGAGCTGTTTTTT. Translating it yields CSASGGSMNTGELFF.

V and J are TRBV12-3 or TRBV12-4 and TRBJ1-1, with 7 nucleotides matching TRBD1. With V trimmed by 10 bases and J by 0 bases, 11 bases remained unmatched. CDR3 size: 15 residues. The CDR3 sequence: CATEGGGGLNTEAFF. In DNA, the CDR3 is TGTGCCACAGAAGGAGGGGGCGGGTTGAACACTGAAGCTTTCTTT.

This clonotype was detected many times. The V call is TRBV14, the J call TRBJ1-1; D remains ambiguous. The CDR3 totals 12 residues. V was trimmed by 7 bases and J by 2 bases, leaving 8 bases between them. CDR1 and CDR2 (germline): SGHDN, FVKESK. This CDR3 is CASKKQNTEAFF. CDR3 nucleotides: TGTGCCAGCAAAAAGCAAAACACTGAAGCTTTCTTT.

This clonotype was recorded many times. The V and J genes are TRBV4-3 and TRBJ2-1; no clear D gene. The V end lost 5 bases, the J end lost 9 bases, and 17 bases lay between the germline ends. This CDR3 contains 14 residues. CDR1 LGHNA and CDR2 YSLEER come from the germline V gene. CDR3 bases: TGCGCCAGCAGCAAGTGGGATACCGTCCCTGAGCAGTTCTTC. This encodes CASSKWDTVPEQFF.

This clonotype was counted at least ten times. This chain joins TRBV5-5 and TRBJ2-1; 9 bases are a match to TRBD2. The V gene's germline CDR1 is SGHKS and CDR2 YYEKEE (reference sequence). The length of the CDR3 is 14 residues. With V trimmed by 0 bases and J by 12 bases, 7 bases remained unmatched. Written as DNA, the CDR3 is TGTGCCAGCAGCTTGGGAGTGCGGGAGGGCCGGCAGTTCTTC. It translates to CASSLGVREGRQFF.

For this clonotype: A much larger clone lies a single base off, so this may be a read error. Here the CDR3 DNA reads TGCGCCAGCAGCCTAAGAACTGGACAGGATGGCGACACCTTC. It encodes CASSLRTGQDGDTF. J is TRBJ1-2 and V is TRBV5-1, with 7 bases matching TRBD1. The germline gives CDR1 SGHRS, CDR2 YFSETQ. The CDR3 length is 14 residues.

This clonotype was counted between two and nine times. A much larger clonotype is one base distant, so this may be a read error. The chain combines TRBV9 with TRBJ2-7; 11 bases match TRBD1. V lost 0 bases to trimming and J lost 3 bases; unmatched junction nucleotides: 5. Germline V CDR1 and CDR2: SGDLS, YYNGEE. This CDR3 is 16 amino acids long. In DNA form, the CDR3 reads TGTGCCAGCAGCGTAGGAGGGGACAGGGGGGGCTACGAGCAGTACTTC. Its protein product is CASSVGGDRGGYEQYF.

Points on this clonotype: Given a much more abundant clone one base away, this may be a read error. The chain is built from TRBV14 and TRBJ1-2, with D unclear. V lost 0 bases to trimming and J lost 3 bases, with 5 bases between them. The CDR3 is 13 amino acids. Germline assignment: CDR1 SGHDN and CDR2 FVKESK. CDR3 region: CASSQDYHYGYTF. In DNA form, the CDR3 reads TGTGCCAGCAGCCAAGACTATCACTATGGCTACACCTTC.